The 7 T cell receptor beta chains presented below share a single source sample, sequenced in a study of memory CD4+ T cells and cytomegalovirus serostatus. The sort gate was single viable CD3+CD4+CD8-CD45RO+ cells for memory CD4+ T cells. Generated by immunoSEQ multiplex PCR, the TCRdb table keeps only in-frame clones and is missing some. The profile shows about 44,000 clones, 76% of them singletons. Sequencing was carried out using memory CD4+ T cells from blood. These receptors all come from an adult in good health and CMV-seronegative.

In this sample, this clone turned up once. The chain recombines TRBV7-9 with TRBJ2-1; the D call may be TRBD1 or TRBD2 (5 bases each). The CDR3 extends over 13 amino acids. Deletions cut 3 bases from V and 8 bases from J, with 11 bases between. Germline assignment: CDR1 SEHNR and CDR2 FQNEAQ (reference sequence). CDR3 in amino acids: CASSFDGADEQFF. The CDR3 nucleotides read TGTGCCAGCAGCTTTGACGGGGCGGATGAGCAGTTCTTC.

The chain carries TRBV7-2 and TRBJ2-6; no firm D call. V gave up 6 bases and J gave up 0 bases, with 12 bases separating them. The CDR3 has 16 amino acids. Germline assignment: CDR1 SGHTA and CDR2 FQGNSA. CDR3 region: CASRPAVDSGANVLTF. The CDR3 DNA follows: TGTGCCAGCAGGCCCGCTGTGGACTCTGGGGCCAACGTCCTGACTTTC.

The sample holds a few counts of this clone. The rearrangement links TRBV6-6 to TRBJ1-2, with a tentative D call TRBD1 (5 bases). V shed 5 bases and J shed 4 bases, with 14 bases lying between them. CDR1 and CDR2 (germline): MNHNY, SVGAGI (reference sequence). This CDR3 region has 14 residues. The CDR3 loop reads CASSPGGVGYGYTF. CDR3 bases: TGTGCCAGCAGTCCCGGGGGGGTAGGCTATGGCTACACCTTC.

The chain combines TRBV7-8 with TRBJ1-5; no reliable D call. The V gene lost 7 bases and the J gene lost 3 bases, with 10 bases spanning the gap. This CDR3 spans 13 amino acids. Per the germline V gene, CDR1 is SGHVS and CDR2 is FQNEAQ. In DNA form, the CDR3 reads TGTGCCAGCACCCCGAATCCCAATCAGCCCCAGCATTTT. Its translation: CASTPNPNQPQHF.

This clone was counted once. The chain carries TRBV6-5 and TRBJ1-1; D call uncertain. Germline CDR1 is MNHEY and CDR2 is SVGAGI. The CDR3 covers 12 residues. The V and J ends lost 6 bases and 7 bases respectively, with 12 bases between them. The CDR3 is CASRGPTGEAFF. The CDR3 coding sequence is TGTGCCAGCAGGGGCCCAACGGGTGAAGCTTTCTTT.

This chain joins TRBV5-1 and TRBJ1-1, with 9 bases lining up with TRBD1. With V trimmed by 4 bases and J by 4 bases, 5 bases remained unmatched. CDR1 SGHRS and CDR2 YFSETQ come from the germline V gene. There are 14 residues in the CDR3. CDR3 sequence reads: CASSPRQGGTEAFF. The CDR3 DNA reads TGCGCCAGCAGCCCAAGACAGGGGGGCACTGAAGCTTTCTTT.

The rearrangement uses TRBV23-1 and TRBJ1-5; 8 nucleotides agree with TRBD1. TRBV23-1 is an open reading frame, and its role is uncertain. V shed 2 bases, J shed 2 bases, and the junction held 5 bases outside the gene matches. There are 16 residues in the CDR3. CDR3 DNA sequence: TGCGCCAGCAGTCAAGTCAGGGGGCTCGGCAATCAGCCCCAGCATTTT. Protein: CASSQVRGLGNQPQHF.